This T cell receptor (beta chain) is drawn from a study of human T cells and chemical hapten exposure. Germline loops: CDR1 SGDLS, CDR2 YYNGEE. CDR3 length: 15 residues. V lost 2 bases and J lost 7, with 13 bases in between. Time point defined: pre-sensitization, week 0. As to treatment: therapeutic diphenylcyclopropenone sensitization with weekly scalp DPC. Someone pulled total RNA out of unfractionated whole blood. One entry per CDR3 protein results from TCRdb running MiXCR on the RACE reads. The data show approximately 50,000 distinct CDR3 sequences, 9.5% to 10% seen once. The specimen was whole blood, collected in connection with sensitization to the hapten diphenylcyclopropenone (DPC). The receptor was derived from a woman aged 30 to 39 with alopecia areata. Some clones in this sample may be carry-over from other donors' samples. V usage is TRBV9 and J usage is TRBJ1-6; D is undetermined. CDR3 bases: TGTGCCAGCAGCGTCGGACCCTCGGCCAATTCACCCCTCCACTTT. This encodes CASSVGPSANSPLHF.